The rows below give T cell receptor beta chains drawn from one sample of a study of Ad26.COV2.S vaccination and SARS-CoV-2 variants. Sequencing was performed with immunoSEQ multiplex PCR; in TCRdb, only in-frame clones are kept and a portion is missing. The table records approximately 500,000 clones, around 90% of them present only once. The specimen was peripheral blood, collected in a trial of Ad26.COV2.S vaccine versus placebo. These receptors all stem from a person between 18 and 60 years old who received the Ad26.COV2.S COVID-19 vaccine or a placebo. CDR3s include the opening cysteine and the closing phenylalanine or tryptophan. The D gene is left open where the match is weak. The size of a clone is reported for some rows only, either as once, few or many, or as a class for expanded clones.

size,V,J,D,DNA,CDR3
.,TRBV10-2,TRBJ2-7,TRBD1,TGCGCCAGCGGACAGGGTGCGGGGGAGCAGTACTTC,CASGQGAGEQYF
once,TRBV9,TRBJ1-6,.,TGTGCCAGCAGCGTAGATTTTCGCGGCTCACCCCTCCACTTT,CASSVDFRGSPLHF
.,TRBV6-6,TRBJ2-3,.,TGTGCCAGCAGTTACCGACGGACAGATACGCAGTATTTT,CASSYRRTDTQYF
.,TRBV5-4,TRBJ2-1,.,TGTGCCAGCATACCTAATGTGGGGGGGCTTTACAATGAGCAGTTCTTC,CASIPNVGGLYNEQFF
.,TRBV7-2,TRBJ2-1,.,TGTGCCAGCAGCTTACGCAGGAACAATGAGCAGTTCTTC,CASSLRRNNEQFF
.,TRBV27,TRBJ2-3,.,TGTGCCAGCAGTTTATCAGGGGCTAGCATCATTGGCACAGATACGCAGTATTTT,CASSLSGASIIGTDTQYF
.,TRBV14,TRBJ2-1,TRBD2,TGTGCCAGCAGCCAAGATCTACCGGGGGGGCTGTTCTTC,CASSQDLPGGLFF
.,TRBV11-2,TRBJ2-2,TRBD2,TGTGCCAGCAGCTCCTATAGCGGGAGTGGGGAGCTGTTTTTT,CASSSYSGSGELFF
.,TRBV7-2,TRBJ2-7,TRBD2,TGTGCCAGCAGCTTATCTAGCGGGGCCCGGCCGGCTGACTACGAGCAGTACTTC,CASSLSSGARPADYEQYF
.,TRBV5-1,TRBJ2-7,TRBD1,TGCGCCAGCAGCTCAATGACAGGGGCCTACGAGCAGTACTTC,CASSSMTGAYEQYF
.,TRBV7-2,TRBJ2-1,TRBD2,TGTGCCAGTGCGCGACTAGCGGGAAACAATGAGCAGTTCTTC,CASARLAGNNEQFF
.,TRBV9,TRBJ1-5,TRBD1,TGTGCCAGCAGCGTGGGGACAGGGGGCGGTCAGCCCCAGCATTTT,CASSVGTGGGQPQHF
.,TRBV6-5,TRBJ2-1,.,TGTGCCAGCAGGACCCTAAGAGAGCAGTTCTTC,CASRTLREQFF
once,TRBV30,TRBJ2-7,.,TGTGCCTGGAGCGACCGGTACGAGCAGTACTTC,CAWSDRYEQYF
.,TRBV11-2,TRBJ1-1,TRBD1,TGTGCCAGCGGACGAATCCGACAGGGGGCGAACACTGAAGCTTTCTTT,CASGRIRQGANTEAFF
once,TRBV5-8,TRBJ2-3,.,TGTGCCAGCAGCTTGGCGGTTTCAGGCACTACCTCCACAGATACGCAGTATTTT,CASSLAVSGTTSTDTQYF
.,TRBV4-3,TRBJ2-2,.,TGCGCCAGCAGCCGGGACGGGATCCCGAACACCGGGGAGCTGTTTTTT,CASSRDGIPNTGELFF